This T cell receptor (beta chain) was retrieved from a study of CD8+CD57+ T cells in acquired aplastic anemia (dated by TCRdb to between 2018 and 2020). Describing the broader study: On average, sorted CD4+ and CD8+ cells yielded 3 to 4 ug of extracted DNA, with a range of roughly 0.18 to 30 ug. CD8+CD57+ expansion was defined as a frequency above the mean frequency observed in healthy subjects.

This clonotype was observed a few times. This clone's antigen is unknown. No qualities accompany the bases; no much larger clone lies one base away. What the authors observed across the whole study: CD8+ Simpson's diversity did not differ significantly between patients and healthy controls (P=0.060). Roughly 31 CD8+ CDR3 sequences were shared between patients and controls but appeared highly expressed in patients and within their immunodominant clones.

Patients chosen for sequencing had shown expansion of CD8+CD57+ cells by flow cytometry. Severe acquired aplastic anemia was diagnosed in all patients according to International Study of Aplastic Anemia and Agranulocytosis and Camitta criteria. Patients had received no therapy at the time of blood sampling. In this study, sorted CD4+ and CD8+ T cells from the blood of healthy subjects and of severe aplastic anemia patients had their TCR repertoires deep-sequenced. In the USA, patient enrollment took place under clinicaltrials.gov protocols 00001620, 01623167, 00001397, 00071045, 00081523 and 00961064. Ficoll-Paque density gradient centrifugation was used to isolate peripheral blood mononuclear cells. Before DNA extraction, CD4+ and CD8+ T cells were sorted by FACS or by magnetic beads. Profiling of TCR beta VDJ combinations and CDR3 sequences used genomic DNA as the template. An Illumina HiSeq 2000 was used for TCR repertoire sequencing. The paper's processing steps were these. Repertoire assessment relied on Simpson's diversity index, CDR3 size and DJ length profiles, and TRBV/TRBJ rearrangement plots. The most abundant DNA sequence in the deep sequencing data was taken as the immunodominant clone. CDR3 amino acid sequences were checked for sharing between subjects and were compared against published repertoires and the VDJdb database. TCRdb redid the processing of the public reads, applying fastp at Q25 and MiXCR, and retained in-frame beta chains. Each entry is one CDR3 protein sequence, shown with its most common DNA and genes. TCRdb's processing, not the study's, gives the V and J calls here. In this sample the table shows 400,000 to 600,000 distinct CDR3 sequences, roughly 34% of which occur a single time. The biggest ten clones account for 0.75% to 0.95% of the sample.

Sequenced: sorted CD4+, CD8+, or CD8+CD57+ T cells (not recorded which) from PBMCs. The TCR originated in a human donor with aplastic anemia.

The CDR3 has the sequence CAAWTAANTGELFF. The sequence in DNA is TGTGCCGCTTGGACAGCCGCGAACACCGGGGAGCTGTTTTTT. This chain is built from TRBV27 and TRBJ2-2; the D gene is possibly TRBD1, with 6 bases matching. From the cysteine up to the phenylalanine, the CDR3 has a length of 14 residues. Only the CDR3 DNA stays, 42 bases, in frame from base 1. The germline V gene (reference sequence) supplies CDR1 MNHEY and CDR2 SMNVEV. V is clipped by 11 bases and J by 0 bases, and the sequence between their germline boundaries is 13 bases long.